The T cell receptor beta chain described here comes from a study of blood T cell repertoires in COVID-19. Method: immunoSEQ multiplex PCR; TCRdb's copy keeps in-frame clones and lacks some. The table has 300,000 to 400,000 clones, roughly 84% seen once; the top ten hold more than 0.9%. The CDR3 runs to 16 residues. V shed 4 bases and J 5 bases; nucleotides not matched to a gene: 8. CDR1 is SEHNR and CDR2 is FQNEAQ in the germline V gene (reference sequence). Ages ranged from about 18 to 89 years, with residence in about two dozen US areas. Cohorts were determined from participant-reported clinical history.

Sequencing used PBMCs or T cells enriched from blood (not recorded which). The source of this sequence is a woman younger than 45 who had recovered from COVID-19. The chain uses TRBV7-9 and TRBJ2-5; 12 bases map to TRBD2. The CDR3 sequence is CASSSGTSGRGETQYF. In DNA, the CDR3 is TGTGCCAGCAGCTCCGGGACTAGCGGGCGGGGGGAGACCCAGTACTTC.